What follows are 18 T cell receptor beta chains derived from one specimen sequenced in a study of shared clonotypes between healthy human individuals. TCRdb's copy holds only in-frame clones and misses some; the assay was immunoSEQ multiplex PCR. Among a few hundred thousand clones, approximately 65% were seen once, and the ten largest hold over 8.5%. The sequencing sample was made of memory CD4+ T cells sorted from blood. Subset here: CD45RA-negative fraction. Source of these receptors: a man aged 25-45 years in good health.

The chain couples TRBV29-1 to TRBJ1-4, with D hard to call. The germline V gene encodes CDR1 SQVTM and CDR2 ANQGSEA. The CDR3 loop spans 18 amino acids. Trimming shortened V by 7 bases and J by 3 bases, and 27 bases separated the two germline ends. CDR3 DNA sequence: TGCAGCGCCCGGATATTCTCCCCCTTCCCCGGGGCTAATGAAAAACTGTTTTTT. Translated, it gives CSARIFSPFPGANEKLFF.

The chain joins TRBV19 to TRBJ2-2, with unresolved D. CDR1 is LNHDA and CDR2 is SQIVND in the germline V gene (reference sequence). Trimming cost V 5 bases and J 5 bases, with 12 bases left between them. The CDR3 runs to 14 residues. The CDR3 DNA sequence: TGTGCCAGTAGTTACCCCCTAGGGACCGGGGAGCTGTTTTTT. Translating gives CASSYPLGTGELFF.

The CDR3 loop reads CASSLEADYEQYF. CDR3 bases: TGTGCCAGCAGCTTGGAGGCAGACTACGAGCAGTACTTC. The V gene is TRBV5-5, the J gene TRBJ2-7; D is uncertain. Germline assignment: CDR1 SGHKS and CDR2 YYEKEE (reference sequence). V lost 0 bases and J 3 bases, leaving 7 bases between the germline ends. The CDR3 runs 13 residues.

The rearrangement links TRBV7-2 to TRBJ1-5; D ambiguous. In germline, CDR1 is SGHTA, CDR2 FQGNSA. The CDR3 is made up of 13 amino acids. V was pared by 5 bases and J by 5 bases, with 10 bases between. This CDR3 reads CASSQSYDQPQHF. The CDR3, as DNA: TGTGCCAGCAGCCAATCGTACGATCAGCCCCAGCATTTT.

The CDR3 region is CASSEFTSGISYNEQFF. CDR3 DNA sequence: TGTGCCAGCAGTGAATTTACTAGCGGGATCTCCTACAATGAGCAGTTCTTC. The V and J genes are TRBV6-1 and TRBJ2-1; 10 bases fit TRBD2. This CDR3 has 17 residues. Germline CDR1 is MNHNS and CDR2 is SASEGT. Trimming removed 2 bases from V and 0 bases from J; junction bases left unmatched: 4.

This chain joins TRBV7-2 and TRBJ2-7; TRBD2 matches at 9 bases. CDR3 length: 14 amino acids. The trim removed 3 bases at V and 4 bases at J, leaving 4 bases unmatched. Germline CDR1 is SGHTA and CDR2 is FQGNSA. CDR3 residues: CASSLGGRGYEQYF. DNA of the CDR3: TGTGCCAGCAGCTTGGGCGGGAGGGGATACGAGCAGTACTTC.

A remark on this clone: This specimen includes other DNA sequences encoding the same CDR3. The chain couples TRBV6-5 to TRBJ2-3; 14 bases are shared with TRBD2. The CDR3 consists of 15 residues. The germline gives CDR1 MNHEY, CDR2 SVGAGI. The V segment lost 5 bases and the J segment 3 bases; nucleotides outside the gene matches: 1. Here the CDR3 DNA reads TGTGCCAGCAGTCGGACTAGCGGGAGGACAGATACGCAGTATTTT. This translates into CASSRTSGRTDTQYF.

The CDR3 loop is CASSEPTDTQYF. DNA for the CDR3: TGTGCCAGCTCCGAGCCTACAGATACGCAGTATTTT. This chain connects TRBV18 to TRBJ2-3; no clear D gene. The V gene lost 6 bases and the J gene lost 3 bases, with 7 bases spanning the gap. This CDR3 is built from 12 residues. The germline V gene has CDR1 KGHSH and CDR2 LQKENI. Looking up the rest from reference TRBV18 and TRBJ2-3 gives the full variable domain: NAGVMQNPRHLVRRRGQEARLRCSPMKGHSHVYWYRQLPEEGLKFMVYLQKENIIDESGMPKERFSAEFPKEGPSILRIQQVVRGDSAAYFCASSEPTDTQYFGPGTRLTVL.

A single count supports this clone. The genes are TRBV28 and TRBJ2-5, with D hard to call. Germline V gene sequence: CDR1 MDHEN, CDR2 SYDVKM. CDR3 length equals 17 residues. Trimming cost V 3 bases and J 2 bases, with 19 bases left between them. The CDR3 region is CASSLGGTGPVQETQYF. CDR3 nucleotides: TGTGCCAGCAGTTTGGGTGGAACCGGGCCCGTTCAAGAGACCCAGTACTTC.

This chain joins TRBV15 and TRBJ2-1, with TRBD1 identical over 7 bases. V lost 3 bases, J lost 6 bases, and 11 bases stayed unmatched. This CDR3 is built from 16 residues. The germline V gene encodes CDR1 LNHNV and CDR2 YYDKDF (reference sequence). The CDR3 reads CATSRKASQGRNEQFF. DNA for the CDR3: TGTGCCACCAGCAGGAAGGCCTCACAGGGGCGCAATGAGCAGTTCTTC.

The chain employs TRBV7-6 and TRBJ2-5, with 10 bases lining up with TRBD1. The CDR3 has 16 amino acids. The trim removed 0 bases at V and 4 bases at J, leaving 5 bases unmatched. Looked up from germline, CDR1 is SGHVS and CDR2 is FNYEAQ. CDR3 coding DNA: TGTGCCAGCAGCTTAGCGTCGACAGGGGGCCTAGAGACCCAGTACTTC. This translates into CASSLASTGGLETQYF. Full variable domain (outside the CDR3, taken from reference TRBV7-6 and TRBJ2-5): GAGVSQSPRYKVTKRGQDVALRCDPISGHVSLYWYRQALGQGPEFLTYFNYEAQQDKSGLPNDRFSAERPEGSISTLTIQRTEQRDSAMYRCASSLASTGGLETQYFGPGTRLLVL.

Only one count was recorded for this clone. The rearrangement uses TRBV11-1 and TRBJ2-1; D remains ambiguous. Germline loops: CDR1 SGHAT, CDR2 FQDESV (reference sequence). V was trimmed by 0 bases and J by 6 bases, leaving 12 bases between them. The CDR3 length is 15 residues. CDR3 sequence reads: CASSLANPLANEQFF. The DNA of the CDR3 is TGTGCCAGCAGCTTAGCTAACCCGTTGGCCAATGAGCAGTTCTTC.

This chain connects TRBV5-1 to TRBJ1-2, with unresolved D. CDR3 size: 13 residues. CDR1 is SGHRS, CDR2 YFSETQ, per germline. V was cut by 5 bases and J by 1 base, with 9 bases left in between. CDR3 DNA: TGCGCCAGCAGTGTAACTTATAACTATGGCTACACCTTC. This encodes CASSVTYNYGYTF.

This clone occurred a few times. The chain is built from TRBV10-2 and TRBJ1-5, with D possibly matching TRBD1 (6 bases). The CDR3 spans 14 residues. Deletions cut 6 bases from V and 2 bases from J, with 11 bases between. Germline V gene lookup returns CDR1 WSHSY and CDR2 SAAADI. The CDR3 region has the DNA TGCGCCAGCAGGGAGGGGGTTGGCAATCAGCCCCAGCATTTT. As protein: CASREGVGNQPQHF.

The chain's CDR3 is CAVQREDSYEQYF. Written as DNA, the CDR3 is TGTGCCGTGCAGAGAGAGGACTCCTACGAGCAGTACTTC. The V and J genes are TRBV11-3 and TRBJ2-7; D gene uncertain. V lost 11 bases to trimming and J lost 0 bases, with 14 bases between them. The CDR3 extends over 13 amino acids. Germline lookup yields CDR1 SGHNT and CDR2 YENEEA. Variable domain in full (rest from reference TRBV11-3 and TRBJ2-7): EAGVVQSPRYKIIEKKQPVAFWCNPISGHNTLYWYLQNLGQGPELLIRYENEEAVDDSQLPKDRFSAERLKGVDSTLKIQPAELGDSAVYLCAVQREDSYEQYFGPGTRLTVT.

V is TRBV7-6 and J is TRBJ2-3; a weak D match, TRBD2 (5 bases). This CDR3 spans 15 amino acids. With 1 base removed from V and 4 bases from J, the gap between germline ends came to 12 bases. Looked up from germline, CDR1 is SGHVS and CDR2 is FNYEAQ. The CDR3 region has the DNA TGTGCCAGCAGCTTAGTAGCGAGGGAAGCAGATACGCAGTATTTT. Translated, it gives CASSLVAREADTQYF.

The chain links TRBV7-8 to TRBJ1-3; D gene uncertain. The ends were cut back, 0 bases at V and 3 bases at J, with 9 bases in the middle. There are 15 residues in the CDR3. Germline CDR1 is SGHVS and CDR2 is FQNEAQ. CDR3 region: CASSLALGSGNTIYF. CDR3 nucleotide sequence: TGTGCCAGCAGCTTAGCTTTGGGTAGTGGAAACACCATATATTTT.

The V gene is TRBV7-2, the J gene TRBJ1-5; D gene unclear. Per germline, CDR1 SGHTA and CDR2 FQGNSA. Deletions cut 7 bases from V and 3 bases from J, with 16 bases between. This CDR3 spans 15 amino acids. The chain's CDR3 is CASNRGGRPNQPQHF. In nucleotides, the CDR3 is TGTGCCAGCAATCGTGGAGGCAGGCCCAATCAGCCCCAGCATTTT.